The 16 T cell receptor beta chains listed next were all sequenced from one sample in a study of cytomegalovirus exposure and HLA in healthy donors. PCR used 60 Vbeta primers and 13 Jbeta primers. Sequencing was performed with immunoSEQ multiplex PCR; in TCRdb, only in-frame clones are kept and a portion is missing. The sample includes some 110,000 clones, roughly three quarters of them seen just once. The sample consisted of PBMCs. These TCRs come from a young woman in good health and CMV-seropositive.

This chain uses TRBV30 with TRBJ1-4; D uncertain. Trimming took off 5 bases at V and 10 bases at J, with 8 bases between the two ends. This CDR3 region has 10 residues. The germline V gene encodes CDR1 GTSNPN and CDR2 SVGIG (reference sequence). Written as DNA, the CDR3 is TGTGCCTGGGAGGCGGGAAAACTGTTTTTT. It codes for CAWEAGKLFF.

This clone came up once. This chain joins TRBV9 and TRBJ1-3; the D is unclear. CDR1 SGDLS and CDR2 YYNGEE come from the germline V gene. V was cut by 4 bases and J by 0 bases, with 8 bases left in between. The CDR3 has 14 amino acids. The CDR3 region is CASSQHNSGNTIYF. As DNA, the CDR3 is TGTGCCAGCAGCCAACACAACTCTGGAAACACCATATATTTT.

This clone was observed a single time. This rearrangement joins TRBV28 to TRBJ1-2, with 7 bases lining up with TRBD1. Germline V gene data show CDR1 as MDHEN and CDR2 as SYDVKM. There are 14 residues in the CDR3. V lost 3 bases and J lost 5; bases outside the gene matches: 6. The CDR3 loop reads CASSFFGTVYGYTF. CDR3 DNA sequence: TGTGCCAGCAGTTTCTTTGGGACAGTTTATGGCTACACCTTC.

This clone turned up a few times. V gene TRBV30 combines with J gene TRBJ1-3, with D tentatively TRBD1 (6 bases). The CDR3 consists of 14 residues. Germline V gene sequence: CDR1 GTSNPN, CDR2 SVGIG (reference sequence). The V gene lost 0 bases and the J gene lost 0 bases, with 6 bases spanning the gap. The CDR3 sequence is CAWSVDSSGNTIYF. The CDR3 region has the DNA TGTGCCTGGAGTGTGGACAGCTCTGGAAACACCATATATTTT.

The chain employs TRBV6-5 and TRBJ2-7, with TRBD1 matching 9 bases. The junction had 4 bases not matched to a gene; V was cut back by 2 bases and J by 5 bases. The CDR3 is made up of 14 amino acids. The germline V gene encodes CDR1 MNHEY and CDR2 SVGAGI. The CDR3 spells CASSYGTGTNEQYF. The CDR3 DNA follows: TGTGCCAGCAGTTACGGGACAGGGACGAACGAGCAGTACTTC.

The J gene is TRBJ1-5, the V gene TRBV28; TRBD1 is a possible D gene (5 bases). V was clipped by 7 bases and J by 4 bases, with 17 bases between them. The CDR3 loop spans 15 amino acids. Germline V CDR1 and CDR2: MDHEN, SYDVKM. The CDR3 reads CASNLGGGGNQPQHF. CDR3 nucleotides: TGTGCCAGCAACTTGGGTGGGGGAGGTAATCAGCCCCAGCATTTT. The complete variable domain, with remaining parts taken from reference TRBV28 and TRBJ1-5, reads DVKVTQSSRYLVKRTGEKVFLECVQDMDHENMFWYRQDPGLGLRLIYFSYDVKMKEKGDIPEGYSVSREKKERFSLILESASTNQTSMYLCASNLGGGGNQPQHFGDGTRLSIL.

This chain joins TRBV7-9 and TRBJ1-1; 7 positions agree with TRBD1. CDR1 and CDR2 from the germline V gene are SEHNR and FQNEAQ (reference sequence). The CDR3 totals 14 residues. The V and J ends lost 3 bases and 3 bases, in that order; junction bases with no gene match: 4. DNA of the CDR3: TGTGCCAGCAGCTTCCGGGACAGCTACACTGAAGCTTTCTTT. Its protein product is CASSFRDSYTEAFF.

The J gene is TRBJ1-4, the V gene TRBV27; 7 nucleotides align to TRBD1. The junction had 13 bases not matched to a gene; V was cut back by 1 base and J by 5 bases. Germline values: CDR1 MNHEY, CDR2 SMNVEV (reference sequence). The CDR3 totals 18 residues. CDR3 region: CASSLWALRQGENEKLFF. The CDR3 DNA reads as TGTGCCAGCAGTTTATGGGCCTTACGACAGGGTGAAAATGAAAAACTGTTTTTT.

The V gene is TRBV2, the J gene TRBJ2-7; 9 nucleotides match TRBD1. The CDR3 length is 15 residues. V was clipped by 5 bases and J by 7 bases; unmatched bases: 12. CDR1 is SNHLY, CDR2 FYNNEI, per germline. DNA for the CDR3: TGTGCCAGCAGTCTGGGACAGGGAAGCAATAAAGAGCAGTACTTC. Protein: CASSLGQGSNKEQYF.

This clone was counted a few times. This sequence joins TRBV15 and TRBJ2-3, with D tentatively TRBD2 (5 bases). The CDR3 runs 14 residues. V lost 1 base to trimming and J lost 5 bases, with 10 bases between them. CDR1 and CDR2 from the germline V gene are LNHNV and YYDKDF (reference sequence). CDR3 residues: CATSRGLAVDTQYF. The CDR3 DNA follows: TGTGCCACCAGCAGAGGGCTAGCTGTAGATACGCAGTATTTT.

The V and J genes are TRBV10-2 and TRBJ2-1; TRBD2 agrees at 11 bases. Germline V gene lookup returns CDR1 WSHSY and CDR2 SAAADI. V lost 5 bases and J lost 4; bases outside the gene matches: 4. This CDR3 region has 15 residues. Here the CDR3 DNA reads TGCGCCAGCAGTCCGGGACTAGCGGTATACAATGAGCAGTTCTTC. It is translated as CASSPGLAVYNEQFF.

This clone occurred a few times. The chain carries TRBV7-9 and TRBJ1-1; weak D call: TRBD1 (5 bases). V shed 3 bases and J shed 1 base, with 6 bases lying between them. This CDR3 spans 13 amino acids. CDR1 SEHNR and CDR2 FQNEAQ come from the germline V gene (reference sequence). The CDR3 loop reads CASSLDKNTEAFF. The CDR3 nucleotides are TGTGCCAGCAGCTTGGACAAGAACACTGAAGCTTTCTTT.

The V gene is TRBV4-1, the J gene TRBJ1-2; a weak D match, TRBD1 (5 bases). Trimming removed 0 bases at V and 4 bases at J, with 12 bases between. Germline lookup yields CDR1 MGHRA and CDR2 YSYEKL. The CDR3 sequence is 15 residues long. The CDR3 is CASSQDSSGVYGYTF. The DNA for the CDR3 is TGCGCCAGCAGCCAAGATTCATCGGGGGTCTATGGCTACACCTTC.

This chain joins TRBV6-5 and TRBJ2-2; D perhaps matches TRBD2 (5 bases). Germline CDR1 MNHEY, CDR2 SVGAGI. This CDR3 comprises 13 residues. V lost 1 base and J lost 8, with 8 bases in between. The CDR3 coding sequence is TGTGCCAGCAGTTACTTGCGGAGGGGGGAGCTGTTTTTT. Residues: CASSYLRRGELFF.

Comments on this clone: A junction boundary mismatches the germline segment, possibly from a read error. The V gene is TRBV7-7, the J gene TRBJ1-5; 10 nucleotides line up with TRBD1. CDR1 SSHAT and CDR2 FNYEAQ come from the germline V gene (reference sequence). This CDR3 spans 15 amino acids. In DNA, the CDR3 is TGTGCTAGCAGCTTAGACAGGGGGCTAAATCAGCCCCAGCATTTT. Protein: CASSLDRGLNQPQHF. Drawing the rest from reference TRBV7-7 and TRBJ1-5, the complete variable domain is GAGVSQSPRYKVTKRGQDVTLRCDPISSHATLYWYQQALGQGPEFLTYFNYEAQPDKSGLPSDRFSAERPEGSISTLTIQRTEQRDSAMYRCASSLDRGLNQPQHFGDGTRLSIL.

This chain uses TRBV14 with TRBJ2-7, with 7 bases aligning to TRBD1. With V trimmed by 2 bases and J by 2 bases, 9 bases remained unmatched. The CDR3 is 16 amino acids. CDR1 is SGHDN and CDR2 is FVKESK in the germline V gene. The CDR3 loop reads CASSQFPGQPPYEQYF. In nucleotides, the CDR3 is TGTGCCAGCAGCCAATTTCCGGGACAGCCGCCCTACGAGCAGTACTTC.